The entry below describes one T cell receptor (beta chain). The germline V gene encodes CDR1 MGHRA and CDR2 YSYEKL. CDR3 length: 14 amino acids. V lost 4 bases, J lost 4 bases, and 14 bases lay in between. This specimen comes from a study of technical replicates of blood from several donors. The repertoire was sequenced with immunoSEQ multiplex PCR; TCRdb's copy has only in-frame clones and lacks some. The sample has tens of thousands of clones, about 95% seen once. The sample consisted of T cells isolated from PBMCs. The rearrangement links TRBV4-1 to TRBJ2-7; a possible D gene is TRBD2 (5 bases). The receptor comes from a human donor in good health. CDR3 coding DNA: TGCGCCAGCAGCCTTGGGAGTGGTGCTTACGAGCAGTACTTC. It translates to CASSLGSGAYEQYF.